A single sample gave rise to the 2 T cell receptor beta chains below, sequenced in a study of metastatic and nonmetastatic thyroid tumors. MiXCR re-clonotyped the PCR reads for TCRdb. The table lists about 93,000 clones, approximately 12% of them singletons, with approximately 10% in the top ten. Thyroid surgery was performed in patients who had received no treatment beforehand. Sequenced input: blood. Receptors were obtained from a female donor with papillary thyroid cancer or a benign thyroid nodule (not recorded which). Some clones in this sample may be carry-over from other donors' samples.

The V call is TRBV9, the J call TRBJ1-4; 11 positions match TRBD1. Per germline, CDR1 SGDLS and CDR2 YYNGEE. The CDR3 sequence is 17 residues long. J gave up 4 bases and V 3 bases, and 8 bases lay outside the gene matches. The CDR3 loop reads CASSAPGQGAGNEKLFF. CDR3 nucleotide sequence: TGTGCCAGCAGCGCCCCTGGACAGGGGGCGGGTAATGAAAAACTGTTTTTT.

This clone has a count of ten or more. The chain combines TRBV19 with TRBJ2-7; the D gene could be TRBD1 or TRBD2 (5 bases each). Germline CDR1 is LNHDA and CDR2 is SQIVND (reference sequence). CDR3 length: 15 amino acids. Trimming removed 5 bases from V and 7 bases from J, with 21 bases in between. The CDR3 reads CASSVWGPTSKEQYF. DNA of the CDR3: TGTGCCAGTAGTGTTTGGGGACCCACGTCGAAAGAGCAGTACTTC.